A few counts support the clone carrying this TCR beta chain. Its antigen is as yet unknown. V was clipped by 0 bases and J by 3 bases; unmatched bases: 19. Germline assignment: CDR1 MNHEY and CDR2 SVGAGI. This CDR3 region has 20 residues. The sample comes from a study of naive and memory T cell subsets. Overall study findings and caveats: Naive repertoires, especially CD8, held a few larger clonotypes, possibly memory cells re-expressing CD45RA.

An equimolar mix of two oligonucleotides served as the beta constant-region primer for TRBC1 and TRBC2. The ligated cDNA underwent four PCR rounds using SP2 and nested alpha and beta constant-region primers. TCRdb passed the UMI-ligation and nested PCR reads through MiXCR, listing each CDR3 protein once. The repertoire holds more than 120,000 distinct CDR3 sequences, with 15% to 25% as singletons. Sequential positive selection took CD4 T cells first, then CD8 T cells. This TCR came from a human donor in good health. The chain uses TRBV6-5 and TRBJ1-2; 7 bases line up with TRBD1. The sequencing sample was made of naive CD8+ T cells from blood. This CDR3 is CASSYSDSPGQTLTDYGYTF. As DNA, the CDR3 is TGTGCCAGCAGTTACTCAGATTCACCGGGACAGACCCTCACCGACTATGGCTACACCTTC.